A single sample gave rise to the 10 T cell receptor beta chains below, sequenced in a study of shared clonotypes between healthy human individuals. This table comes from immunoSEQ multiplex PCR, and its TCRdb copy is limited to in-frame clones, with some not included. The table includes 90,000 to 120,000 clones, about 66% detected once. What was sequenced was memory CD8+ T cells sorted from blood. Sample subset: CD45RO+ cells pooled with CCR7-negative TemRA cells. The receptors originated from a woman in her 30s in good health.

J is TRBJ2-7 and V is TRBV27, with D tentatively TRBD1 (6 bases). The germline gives CDR1 MNHEY, CDR2 SMNVEV (reference sequence). V was trimmed by 4 bases and J by 2 bases, leaving 24 bases between them. This CDR3 region has 18 residues. The CDR3 nucleotides are TGTGCCAGCAGTTCCTTCGAAGGTTCCGGGACACAGACCTACGAGCAGTACTTC. This encodes CASSSFEGSGTQTYEQYF.

The V gene is TRBV7-2, the J gene TRBJ2-7; the D gene is possibly TRBD2 (6 bases). The CDR3 length is 13 residues. Looked up from germline, CDR1 is SGHTA and CDR2 is FQGNSA. V lost 0 bases and J 3 bases, leaving 6 bases between the germline ends. CDR3 protein: CASSLAGGYEQYF. As DNA, the CDR3 is TGTGCCAGCAGCTTAGCGGGGGGCTACGAGCAGTACTTC.

V gene TRBV27 combines with J gene TRBJ1-4; perhaps TRBD1 as D (5 bases). The germline gives CDR1 MNHEY, CDR2 SMNVEV (reference sequence). The CDR3 runs to 13 residues. V was clipped by 8 bases and J by 1 base, with 8 bases between them. CDR3 nucleotides: TGTGCCAGCGGACACCAAACTAATGAAAAACTGTTTTTT. Translating gives CASGHQTNEKLFF. Complete variable domain (other parts from reference TRBV27 and TRBJ1-4): EAQVTQNPRYLITVTGKKLTVTCSQNMNHEYMSWYRQDPGLGLRQIYYSMNVEVTDKGDVPEGYKVSRKEKRNFPLILESPSPNQTSLYFCASGHQTNEKLFFGSGTQLSVL.

This rearrangement joins TRBV19 to TRBJ2-5, with 9 bases matching TRBD2. This CDR3 comprises 16 residues. The V gene end was trimmed by 6 bases and the J gene end by 5 bases; junction bases not matched to a gene: 13. CDR1 is LNHDA, CDR2 SQIVND, per germline (reference sequence). The CDR3 DNA follows: TGTGCCAGTAGAACTAGCGGGCGGCTCCCAGGGGAGACCCAGTACTTC. It specifies CASRTSGRLPGETQYF.

The chain recombines TRBV5-1 with TRBJ1-2, with a tentative D call TRBD1 (6 bases). CDR3 length: 16 residues. Per germline, CDR1 SGHRS and CDR2 YFSETQ. The V gene lost 4 bases and the J gene lost 5 bases, with 21 bases spanning the gap. The CDR3 spells CASSPDFMDSPYGYTF. The CDR3 bases are TGCGCCAGCAGCCCCGACTTTATGGACAGTCCGTATGGCTACACCTTC.

The genes are TRBV6-6 and TRBJ1-2; 8 bases match TRBD1. Looked up from germline, CDR1 is MNHNY and CDR2 is SVGAGI (reference sequence). The CDR3 has 11 residues. V shed 5 bases, J shed 8 bases, and the junction held 1 base outside the gene matches. CDR3 coding DNA: TGTGCCAGCAGTCCAGGGGGCGGCTACACCTTC. It encodes CASSPGGGYTF.

The chain recombines TRBV2 with TRBJ1-3; 9 bases are shared with TRBD1. The CDR3 is 15 amino acids. Germline values: CDR1 SNHLY, CDR2 FYNNEI. J lost 1 base, V lost 8 bases, and 6 bases had no gene match. DNA for the CDR3: TGTGCCAGCGGTATACAGGGGGCGTCTGGAAACACCATATATTTT. This encodes CASGIQGASGNTIYF.

The sample holds a few counts of this clone. J is TRBJ2-1 and V is TRBV6-4, with 7 bases lining up with TRBD2. V shed 5 bases and J 8 bases; nucleotides not matched to a gene: 15. This CDR3 spans 16 amino acids. Germline CDR1 MRHNA, CDR2 SNTAGT. CDR3 in amino acids: CASSPQVGREIDEQFF. CDR3 nucleotides: TGTGCCAGCAGTCCCCAGGTGGGGCGGGAGATCGATGAGCAGTTCTTC.

The chain joins TRBV10-2 to TRBJ2-3, with 10 positions matching TRBD2. With 3 bases clipped from V and 8 bases from J, the junction kept 5 bases outside the gene matches. The germline V gene has CDR1 WSHSY and CDR2 SAAADI. This CDR3 spans 14 amino acids. CDR3 region: CASSEAGGSATQYF. The CDR3 DNA reads as TGCGCCAGCAGTGAAGCGGGAGGGTCGGCTACGCAGTATTTT.

This clone was detected once. This chain connects TRBV11-1 to TRBJ2-2; D uncertain. V lost 1 base, J lost 3 bases, and 9 bases lay in between. This CDR3 is 15 amino acids long. From germline, CDR1 is SGHAT and CDR2 FQDESV (reference sequence). CDR3 nucleotide sequence: TGTGCCAGCAGCTTAGGCGCCAGGCACACCGGGGAGCTGTTTTTT. Protein: CASSLGARHTGELFF.